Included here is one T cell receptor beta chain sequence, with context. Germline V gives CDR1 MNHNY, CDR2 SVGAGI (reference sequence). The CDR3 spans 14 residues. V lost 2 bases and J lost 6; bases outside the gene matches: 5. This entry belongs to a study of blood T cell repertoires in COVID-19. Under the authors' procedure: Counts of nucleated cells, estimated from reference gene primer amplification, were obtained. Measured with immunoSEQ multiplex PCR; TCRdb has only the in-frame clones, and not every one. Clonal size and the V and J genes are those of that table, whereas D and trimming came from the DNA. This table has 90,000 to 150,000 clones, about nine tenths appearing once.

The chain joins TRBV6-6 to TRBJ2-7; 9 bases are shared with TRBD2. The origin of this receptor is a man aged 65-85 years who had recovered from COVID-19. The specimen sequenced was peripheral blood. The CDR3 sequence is CASSYGLAGPEQYF. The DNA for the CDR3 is TGTGCCAGCAGTTACGGCCTAGCGGGACCCGAGCAGTACTTC.